Listed here are 6 T cell receptor beta chains from one sample, sequenced in a study of early T cells in non-severe SARS-CoV-2 infection. TCRdb ran MiXCR on the 5' RACE reads and lists one entry per CDR3 protein. The sample shows tens of thousands of distinct CDR3 sequences, more than 5% of them seen only once. The sample taken for sequencing was whole blood. These receptors all come from an adult who was a healthcare worker with PCR-confirmed SARS-CoV-2 infection or an uninfected control (not recorded which).

This clonotype turned up a few times. The junction and the germline gene differ at one end; a read error may be behind it. The gene calls are TRBV12-3 or TRBV12-4 and TRBJ1-5; TRBD1 matches 7 bases. The CDR3 sequence is 14 residues long. For the CDR3, the DNA is TGTGCCAGCAGTCTCAGGGACAGCATTCAGCCCCAGCATTTT. Its translation: CASSLRDSIQPQHF.

This clonotype was counted ten times or more. The chain employs TRBV5-4 and TRBJ1-1; D is perhaps TRBD1 (6 bases). CDR3 length equals 15 residues. The germline gives CDR1 SGHNT, CDR2 YYREEE (reference sequence). V dropped 0 bases and J dropped 4 bases, with 13 bases sitting between them. This CDR3 is CASSLARKGGTEAFF. For the CDR3, the DNA is TGTGCCAGCAGCTTGGCACGGAAGGGGGGCACTGAAGCTTTCTTT.

This clonotype was found a few times. The genes are TRBV6-5 and TRBJ1-6, with 7 nucleotides matching TRBD1. After removal of 9 bases from V and 10 bases from J, the junction contained 9 bases not matched to a gene. Germline CDR1 and CDR2: MNHEY and SVGAGI. The CDR3 has 13 amino acids. The CDR3 DNA reads TGTGCCAGTCGACAGGGAAAAGGATCACCCCTCCACTTT. It encodes CASRQGKGSPLHF.

This clonotype appeared many times. The V and J genes are TRBV7-2 and TRBJ2-7, with 7 bases lining up with TRBD2. CDR3 length: 16 amino acids. V gave up 5 bases and J gave up 0 bases; unmatched junction bases: 10. The germline CDR1 and CDR2 sequences are SGHTA and FQGNSA. The CDR3 reads CASSQVGGFSSYEQYF. As DNA, the CDR3 is TGTGCCAGCAGCCAAGTGGGGGGGTTTAGCTCCTACGAGCAGTACTTC.

This clonotype was detected many times. This rearrangement joins TRBV28 to TRBJ2-7; D uncertain. The germline V gene encodes CDR1 MDHEN and CDR2 SYDVKM. With 6 bases removed from V and 4 bases from J, the gap between germline ends came to 13 bases. This CDR3 is 13 amino acids long. The CDR3 sequence: CASRAPRAYEQYF. CDR3 bases: TGTGCCAGCAGAGCGCCTCGGGCGTACGAGCAGTACTTC.

This clonotype was counted ten times or more. The rearrangement uses TRBV3-1 and TRBJ1-1; D call uncertain. The CDR3 is 12 amino acids. V dropped 8 bases and J dropped 1 base, with 8 bases sitting between them. Germline V lookup: CDR1 LGHDT, CDR2 YNNKEL (reference sequence). The CDR3 region has the DNA TGTGCCAGCCGGGGAGGGAACACTGAAGCTTTCTTT. It is translated as CASRGGNTEAFF.